Shown below are 27 T cell receptor beta chains from a single sample sequenced in a study of T cell responses to AZD1222 COVID-19 vaccine. TCRdb's table, derived via immunoSEQ multiplex PCR, lists solely in-frame clones and lacks some. The repertoire holds about 120,000 clones, with roughly 86% as singletons. The starting material was peripheral blood, obtained on day 0 of AZD1222 vaccination. The receptors were sampled from an adult in good health.

The V gene is TRBV29-1, the J gene TRBJ2-1; D uncertain. Germline V gene lookup returns CDR1 SQVTM and CDR2 ANQGSEA. CDR3 length: 13 residues. The V end lost 1 base, the J end lost 6 bases, and 10 bases lay between the germline ends. CDR3 nucleotides: TGCAGCGTTGAAGTGACCTCGGGCAATGAGCAGTTCTTC. Its translation is CSVEVTSGNEQFF.

This clone has more than one count but fewer than ten. V gene TRBV6-1 combines with J gene TRBJ2-2; 9 nucleotides align to TRBD1. This CDR3 region has 19 residues. The V and J ends lost 1 base and 3 bases, in that order; junction bases with no gene match: 12. Germline assignment: CDR1 MNHNS and CDR2 SASEGT. CDR3 region: CASSEGGQGSGTYTGELFF. The CDR3 DNA is TGTGCCAGCAGTGAAGGCGGACAGGGGAGCGGGACCTACACCGGGGAGCTGTTTTTT.

The sample holds one count of this clone. The chain has TRBV27 and TRBJ2-3; 10 nucleotides line up with TRBD1. After removal of 5 bases from V and 2 bases from J, the junction contained 4 bases not matched to a gene. The CDR3 has 15 amino acids. Per germline, CDR1 MNHEY and CDR2 SMNVEV (reference sequence). CDR3 in DNA: TGTGCCAGCAGTCCCGGGACAGGGGACACAGATACGCAGTATTTT. Its translation is CASSPGTGDTDTQYF.

The J gene is TRBJ1-5, the V gene TRBV28, with TRBD1 as a possible D gene (5 bases). This CDR3 contains 17 residues. Germline V gene sequence: CDR1 MDHEN, CDR2 SYDVKM. V lost 3 bases and J 1 base, leaving 16 bases between the germline ends. CDR3 sequence reads: CASSFAGTKKSNQPQHF. DNA of the CDR3: TGTGCCAGCAGTTTTGCCGGGACCAAAAAAAGCAATCAGCCCCAGCATTTT.

The gene calls are TRBV24-1 and TRBJ2-2, with TRBD1 as a possible D gene (6 bases). The CDR3 contains 16 residues. The V gene's germline CDR1 is KGHDR and CDR2 SFDVKD. V was cut by 2 bases and J by 0 bases, with 9 bases left in between. The CDR3 nucleotides read TGTGCCACCAGTGATTACAGGGCCCCGAACACCGGGGAGCTGTTTTTT. Encoded protein: CATSDYRAPNTGELFF.

The chain recombines TRBV28 with TRBJ2-1; 8 nucleotides line up with TRBD2. The trim removed 1 base at V and 6 bases at J, leaving 2 bases unmatched. The CDR3 runs to 14 residues. The V gene's germline CDR1 is MDHEN and CDR2 SYDVKM. CDR3 nucleotides: TGTGCCAGCAGTTTATTGGGACTAGTCAATGAGCAGTTCTTC. Protein sequence: CASSLLGLVNEQFF.

This clone was seen only once. J is TRBJ2-7 and V is TRBV21-1; the tabulated D call, TRBD2, remains unverified against the DNA. TRBV21-1 is flagged as a pseudogene. This CDR3 region has 14 residues. CDR3 loop: CAHGPSGSPYEQYF. The CDR3 nucleotides read TGTGCCCATGGCCCTAGCGGGAGTCCCTACGAGCAGTACTTC.

The genes are TRBV6-6 and TRBJ2-7, with 7 bases identical to TRBD1. J gave up 5 bases and V 2 bases, and 6 bases lay outside the gene matches. Germline V gives CDR1 MNHNY, CDR2 SVGAGI (reference sequence). CDR3 length equals 14 residues. CDR3 sequence: CASSYLQGVNEQYF. In DNA, the CDR3 is TGTGCCAGCAGTTACCTCCAGGGGGTAAACGAGCAGTACTTC.

The chain has TRBV7-8 and TRBJ2-3, with D perhaps matching TRBD1 or TRBD2 (5 bases each). Germline CDR1 and CDR2: SGHVS and FQNEAQ. The germline V and J ends were trimmed by 5 bases and 0 bases, with 15 bases remaining between them. The CDR3 runs 16 residues. CDR3 in amino acids: CASSHRRDPSTDTQYF. DNA of the CDR3: TGTGCCAGCAGCCACCGCAGGGACCCTAGCACAGATACGCAGTATTTT.

This sequence joins TRBV19 and TRBJ1-1, with a weak D call TRBD1 (6 bases). V was cut by 5 bases and J by 5 bases, with 18 bases left in between. The CDR3 consists of 15 residues. Germline V gene sequence: CDR1 LNHDA, CDR2 SQIVND (reference sequence). The CDR3 reads CASSYRGGGMTEAFF. The CDR3 DNA is TGTGCCAGTAGTTACCGCGGGGGCGGGATGACTGAAGCTTTCTTT.

The CDR3 sequence is CASSYGTGKQYF. The CDR3 bases are TGTGCCAGCAGTTACGGGACAGGGAAGCAGTACTTC. J is TRBJ2-7 and V is TRBV6-5; TRBD1 agrees at 9 bases. V shed 2 bases and J 8 bases; nucleotides not matched to a gene: 1. The length of the CDR3 is 12 residues. Germline V lookup: CDR1 MNHEY, CDR2 SVGAGI.

V and J are TRBV20-1 and TRBJ1-3; possible D gene TRBD1, 5 bases. The germline V gene has CDR1 DFQATT and CDR2 SNEGSKA (reference sequence). V lost 3 bases and J lost 7, with 13 bases in between. The CDR3 is 13 amino acids. Here the CDR3 DNA reads TGCAGTGCTAGTTTGGGGGTGACGAACACCATATATTTT. Its protein product is CSASLGVTNTIYF.

V is TRBV18 and J is TRBJ2-1; D gene ambiguous. The ends were cut back, 0 bases at V and 7 bases at J, with 7 bases in the middle. Germline assignment: CDR1 KGHSH and CDR2 LQKENI. This CDR3 is built from 13 residues. CDR3 bases: TGTGCCAGCTCACCACCGATGGTGAATGAGCAGTTCTTC. This gives the protein CASSPPMVNEQFF.

The chain links TRBV9 to TRBJ2-3; 7 nucleotides agree with TRBD1. Germline lookup yields CDR1 SGDLS and CDR2 YYNGEE. CDR3 size: 15 residues. V gave up 4 bases and J gave up 0 bases; unmatched junction bases: 5. The CDR3 nucleotides read TGTGCCAGCAGCAAAGGGGGCGGGAGCACAGATACGCAGTATTTT. This codes for CASSKGGGSTDTQYF.

The J gene is TRBJ1-1, the V gene TRBV28; D is possibly TRBD1 (5 bases). The CDR3 spans 13 residues. The V end was cut by 2 bases, the J end by 3 bases, with 7 bases between. The germline V gene has CDR1 MDHEN and CDR2 SYDVKM. CDR3 sequence: CASSLQGYTEAFF. The CDR3 DNA sequence: TGTGCCAGCAGTTTACAGGGCTACACTGAAGCTTTCTTT.

The chain employs TRBV29-1 and TRBJ1-4; 9 bases align to TRBD1. V lost 3 bases and J lost 10; bases outside the gene matches: 6. The CDR3 runs 13 residues. Per the germline V gene, CDR1 is SQVTM and CDR2 is ANQGSEA. The CDR3 loop reads CSVDWGQGGKLFF. As DNA, the CDR3 is TGCAGCGTTGATTGGGGACAGGGAGGAAAACTGTTTTTT.

The J gene is TRBJ1-2, the V gene TRBV14, with 7 bases identical to TRBD1. V lost 4 bases to trimming and J lost 4 bases; unmatched junction nucleotides: 6. CDR1 and CDR2 from the germline V gene are SGHDN and FVKESK. The CDR3 extends over 14 amino acids. CDR3 protein: CASSPGQNLYGYTF. CDR3 nucleotide sequence: TGTGCCAGCAGCCCGGGACAGAACCTCTATGGCTACACCTTC. Filled out from reference TRBV14 and TRBJ1-2, the complete variable domain reads EAGVTQFPSHSVIEKGQTVTLRCDPISGHDNLYWYRRVMGKEIKFLLHFVKESKQDESGMPNNRFLAERTGGTYSTLKVQPAELEDSGVYFCASSPGQNLYGYTFGSGTRLTVV.

The chain has TRBV29-1 and TRBJ1-4; no clear D. Germline V gene data show CDR1 as SQVTM and CDR2 as ANQGSEA. The length of the CDR3 is 14 residues. The CDR3, as DNA: TGCAGTGCTATTGGACGGGCAACTAATGAAAAACTGTTTTTT. Amino acids: CSAIGRATNEKLFF.

This chain joins TRBV13 and TRBJ2-3; no definite D call. The CDR3 has 16 amino acids. Trimming took 1 base from V and 3 from J, leaving 14 bases between them. Germline V gene data show CDR1 as PRHDT and CDR2 as FYEKMQ (reference sequence). The CDR3 protein is CASSLAVAVGTDTQYF. CDR3 nucleotides: TGTGCCAGCAGCTTAGCTGTGGCAGTCGGAACAGATACGCAGTATTTT.

The chain has TRBV5-1 and TRBJ2-7; 9 nucleotides match TRBD1. Germline assignment: CDR1 SGHRS and CDR2 YFSETQ. The CDR3 is 14 amino acids. The ends lost 4 bases at V and 4 bases at J; junction bases unmatched: 6. The CDR3 region has the DNA TGCGCCAGCAGCGCCGGACAGGGGTTTTACGAGCAGTACTTC. Its protein is CASSAGQGFYEQYF.

This chain joins TRBV10-3 and TRBJ2-2; D unresolved. V gave up 3 bases and J gave up 3 bases, with 5 bases separating them. The CDR3 is made up of 13 amino acids. CDR1 is ENHRY and CDR2 is SYGVKD in the germline V gene. CDR3 sequence: CAISESYTGELFF. The DNA of the CDR3 is TGTGCCATCAGTGAATCTTACACCGGGGAGCTGTTTTTT.

The V call is TRBV29-1, the J call TRBJ1-1; D unclear. V lost 4 bases, J lost 1 base, and 10 bases lay in between. Germline V gene lookup returns CDR1 SQVTM and CDR2 ANQGSEA. The CDR3 is 13 amino acids. The CDR3 loop reads CSVGRDGNTEAFF. In DNA, the CDR3 is TGCAGCGTTGGCCGCGATGGGAACACTGAAGCTTTCTTT.

The chain links TRBV13 to TRBJ2-3; the match to TRBD1 covers 11 bases. CDR3 size: 16 residues. Germline V gives CDR1 PRHDT, CDR2 FYEKMQ (reference sequence). Trimming at V came to 4 bases and at J to 4 bases, leaving 7 bases not matched to a gene. DNA of the CDR3: TGTGCCAGCAGCTACGGACAGGGGGCTGGTTCAGATACGCAGTATTTT. Its protein is CASSYGQGAGSDTQYF.

The J gene is TRBJ2-3, the V gene TRBV7-3; TRBD1 or TRBD2 may be the D gene (6 bases each). With 2 bases removed from V and 5 bases from J, the gap between germline ends came to 14 bases. Germline V gene sequence: CDR1 SGHTA, CDR2 FQGTGA. The CDR3 runs to 15 residues. Written as DNA, the CDR3 is TGTGCCAGCAGCTTATTCGGGGGCCAGGGAGATACGCAGTATTTT. It codes for CASSLFGGQGDTQYF.

The chain has TRBV25-1 and TRBJ1-4; 7 bases are a match to TRBD1. The CDR3 contains 15 residues. Germline V gene data show CDR1 as MGHDK and CDR2 as SYGVNS. V lost 4 bases and J lost 8; bases outside the gene matches: 10. The CDR3 nucleotides read TGTGCCAGCAGTGGACCCGACAGGGCGCCCGAAAAACTGTTTTTT. This gives the protein CASSGPDRAPEKLFF.

This chain uses TRBV10-2 with TRBJ2-2, with D tentatively TRBD2 (6 bases). The CDR3 is 16 residues long. Germline loops: CDR1 WSHSY, CDR2 SAAADI. The V gene lost 4 bases and the J gene lost 4 bases, with 16 bases spanning the gap. This chain's CDR3 is CASSVGLAALTGELFF. As DNA, the CDR3 is TGCGCCAGCAGTGTGGGGTTAGCGGCTCTCACCGGGGAGCTGTTTTTT.

This clone was found once. This sequence joins TRBV7-8 and TRBJ2-7; 10 nucleotides agree with TRBD1. The CDR3 runs to 15 residues. With V trimmed by 5 bases and J by 0 bases, 4 bases remained unmatched. Germline V gene lookup returns CDR1 SGHVS and CDR2 FQNEAQ. The CDR3 region is CASSTGTGASYEQYF. CDR3 sequence (DNA): TGTGCCAGCAGCACCGGGACAGGGGCCTCCTACGAGCAGTACTTC.